One T cell receptor beta chain is described in this entry. The sample originates from a study of blood T cell repertoires in COVID-19. Study-level background: T cells, B-cell-depleted T cells, or PBMCs supplied cDNA or gDNA.

Enrollment of patients from Seattle took place during active infection, with longitudinal follow-up. In the study's own analysis: Reference gene primer amplification in the assay estimated nucleated cell counts. Some clones are missing from TCRdb's copy, which holds only in-frame ones; the method was immunoSEQ multiplex PCR. For V, J and clone size, that table is used; D and trimming come from the DNA. Of about 24,000 clones listed, about four fifths are singletons. Per the germline V gene, CDR1 is SGHNT and CDR2 is YYREEE (reference sequence). This CDR3 is built from 17 residues. Deletions cut 2 bases from V and 4 bases from J, with 18 bases between.

Sequenced: peripheral blood. V and J are TRBV5-4 and TRBJ2-2; D possibly corresponds to TRBD2 (6 bases). This TCR was sampled from a man aged 50 to 60 with COVID-19, enrolled during active disease. The CDR3 is CASSFGGRAKLTGELFF. CDR3 nucleotides: TGTGCCAGCAGCTTCGGGGGTCGAGCGAAACTCACCGGGGAGCTGTTTTTT. The full variable domain, in which reference TRBV5-4 and TRBJ2-2 provide the parts outside the CDR3, is ETGVTQSPTHLIKTRGQQVTLRCSSQSGHNTVSWYQQALGQGPQFIFQYYREEENGRGNFPPRFSGLQFPNYSSELNVNALELDDSALYLCASSFGGRAKLTGELFFGEGSRLTVL.